The entry below describes one TCR beta chain. This record belongs to a study of T cells in localized non-small cell lung cancer. V gave up 4 bases and J gave up 1 base, with 10 bases separating them. The CDR3 has 15 residues. Germline lookup yields CDR1 SGHNT and CDR2 YENEEA. Measured with immunoSEQ multiplex PCR; TCRdb has only the in-frame clones, and not every one. The sample contains approximately 81,000 clones, 88% of which appear only once. The clonotype originates from a woman aged 35-75 years with stage I squamous cell lung carcinoma. Sequencing was performed on peripheral blood, taken before any cancer treatment. The chain has TRBV11-3 and TRBJ2-2, with D possibly being TRBD1 (6 bases). The CDR3 region is CASSSRDMNTGELFF. The DNA for the CDR3 is TGTGCCAGCAGCTCCCGGGACATGAACACCGGGGAGCTGTTTTTT.